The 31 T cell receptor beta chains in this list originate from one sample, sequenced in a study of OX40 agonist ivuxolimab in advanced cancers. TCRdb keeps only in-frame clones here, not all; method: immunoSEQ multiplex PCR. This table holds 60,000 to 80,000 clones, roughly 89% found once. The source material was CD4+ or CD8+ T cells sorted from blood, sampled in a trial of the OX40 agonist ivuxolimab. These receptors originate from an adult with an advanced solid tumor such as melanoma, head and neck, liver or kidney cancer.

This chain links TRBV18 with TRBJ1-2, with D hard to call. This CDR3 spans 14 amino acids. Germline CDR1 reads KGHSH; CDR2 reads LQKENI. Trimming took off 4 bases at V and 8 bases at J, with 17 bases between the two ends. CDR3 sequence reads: CASSQNLVSWGYTF. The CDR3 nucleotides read TGTGCCAGCTCACAAAACTTGGTTTCGTGGGGCTACACCTTC.

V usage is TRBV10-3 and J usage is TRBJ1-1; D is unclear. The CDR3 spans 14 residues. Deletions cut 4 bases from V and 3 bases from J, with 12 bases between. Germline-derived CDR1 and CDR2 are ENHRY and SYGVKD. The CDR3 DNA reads TGTGCCATCAGTGTTGGAGGGAGGCACACTGAAGCTTTCTTT. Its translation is CAISVGGRHTEAFF.

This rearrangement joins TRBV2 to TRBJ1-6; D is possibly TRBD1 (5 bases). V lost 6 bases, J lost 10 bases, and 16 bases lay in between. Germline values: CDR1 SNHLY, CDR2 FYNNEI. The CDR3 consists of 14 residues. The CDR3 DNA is TGTGCCAGCAGGGTACGGGGGTGGAACTCACCCCTCCACTTT. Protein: CASRVRGWNSPLHF.

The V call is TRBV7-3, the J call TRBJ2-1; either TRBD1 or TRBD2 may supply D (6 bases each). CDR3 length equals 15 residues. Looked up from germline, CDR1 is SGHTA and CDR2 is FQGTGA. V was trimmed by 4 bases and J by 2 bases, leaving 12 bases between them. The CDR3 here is CASSSAGQTYNEQFF. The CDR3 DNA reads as TGTGCCAGCAGCTCTGCGGGACAAACCTACAATGAGCAGTTCTTC.

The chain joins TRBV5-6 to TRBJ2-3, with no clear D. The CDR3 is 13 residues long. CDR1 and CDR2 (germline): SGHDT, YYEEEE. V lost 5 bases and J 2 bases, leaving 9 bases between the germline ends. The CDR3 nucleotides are TGTGCCAGCAGGAGTACCCTCACAGATACGCAGTATTTT. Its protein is CASRSTLTDTQYF.

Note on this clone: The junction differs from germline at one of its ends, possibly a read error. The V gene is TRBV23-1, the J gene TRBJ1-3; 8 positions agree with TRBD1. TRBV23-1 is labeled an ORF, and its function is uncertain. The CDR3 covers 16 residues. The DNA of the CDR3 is TGCGCCAGCAGTCACACCGACAGGGGATCTGAAAACACCATATATTTT. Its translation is CASSHTDRGSENTIYF.

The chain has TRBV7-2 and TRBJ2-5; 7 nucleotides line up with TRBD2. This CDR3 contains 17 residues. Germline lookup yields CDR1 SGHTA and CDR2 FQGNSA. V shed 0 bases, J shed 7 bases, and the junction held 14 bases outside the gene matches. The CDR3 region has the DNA TGTGCCAGCAGCTTAGCGTCGGGGGGAACCCGCATGGGGACCCAGTACTTC. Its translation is CASSLASGGTRMGTQYF.

Here the CDR3 DNA reads TGTGCCAGTACCGGATCCAGGGGCCATGGCAATCAGCCCCAGCATTTT. Protein product: CASTGSRGHGNQPQHF. V gene TRBV19 combines with J gene TRBJ1-5; TRBD1 is a possible D gene (6 bases). In germline, CDR1 is LNHDA, CDR2 SQIVND (reference sequence). V was shortened by 7 bases and J by 2 bases, with 18 bases between the two germline ends. The CDR3 runs to 16 residues.

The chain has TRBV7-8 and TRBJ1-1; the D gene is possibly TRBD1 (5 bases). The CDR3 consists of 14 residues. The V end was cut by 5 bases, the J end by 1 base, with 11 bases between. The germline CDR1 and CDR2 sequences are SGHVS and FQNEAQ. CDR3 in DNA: TGTGCCAGCAGCCCCGGGGCAGGGAACACTGAAGCTTTCTTT. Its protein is CASSPGAGNTEAFF.

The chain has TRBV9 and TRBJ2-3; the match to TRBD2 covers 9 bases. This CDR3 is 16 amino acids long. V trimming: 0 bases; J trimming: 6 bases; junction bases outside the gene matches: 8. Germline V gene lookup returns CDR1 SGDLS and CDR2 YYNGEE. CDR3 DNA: TGTGCCAGCAGCGTAGAAGTAGCGGGGGCTGGGGATACGCAGTATTTT. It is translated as CASSVEVAGAGDTQYF.

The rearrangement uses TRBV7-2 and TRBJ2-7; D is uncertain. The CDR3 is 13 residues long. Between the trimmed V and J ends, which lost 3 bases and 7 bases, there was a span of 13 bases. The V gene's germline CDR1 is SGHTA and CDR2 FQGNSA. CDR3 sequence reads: CASSFRTAGEQYF. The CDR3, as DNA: TGTGCCAGCAGCTTTAGGACCGCCGGGGAGCAGTACTTC.

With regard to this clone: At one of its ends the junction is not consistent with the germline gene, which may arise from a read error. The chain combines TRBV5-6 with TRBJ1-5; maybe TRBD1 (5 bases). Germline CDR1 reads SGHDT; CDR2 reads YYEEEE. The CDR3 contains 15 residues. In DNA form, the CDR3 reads TGTGCCCGCAGCTTGGGGTGGGGGGGATCTCAGCCCCAGCATTTT. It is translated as CARSLGWGGSQPQHF.

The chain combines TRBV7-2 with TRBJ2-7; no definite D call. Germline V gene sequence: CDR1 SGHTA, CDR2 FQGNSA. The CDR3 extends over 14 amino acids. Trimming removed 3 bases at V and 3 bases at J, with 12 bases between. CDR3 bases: TGTGCCAGCAGCTTCCTCCCGGACGGCTACGAGCAGTACTTC. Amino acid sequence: CASSFLPDGYEQYF.

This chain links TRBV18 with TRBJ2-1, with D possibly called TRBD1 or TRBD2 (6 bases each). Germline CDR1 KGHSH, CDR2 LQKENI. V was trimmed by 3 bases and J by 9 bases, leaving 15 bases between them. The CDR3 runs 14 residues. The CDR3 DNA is TGTGCCAGCTCACCGGGCTCGGGGGCTAGTGAGCAGTTCTTC. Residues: CASSPGSGASEQFF. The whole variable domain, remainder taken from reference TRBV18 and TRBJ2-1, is NAGVMQNPRHLVRRRGQEARLRCSPMKGHSHVYWYRQLPEEGLKFMVYLQKENIIDESGMPKERFSAEFPKEGPSILRIQQVVRGDSAAYFCASSPGSGASEQFFGPGTRLTVL.

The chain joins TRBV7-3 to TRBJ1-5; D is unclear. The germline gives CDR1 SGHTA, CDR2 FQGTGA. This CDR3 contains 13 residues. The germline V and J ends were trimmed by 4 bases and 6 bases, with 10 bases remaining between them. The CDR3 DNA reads TGTGCCAGCAGCTGGAGCTCTGGTCAGCCCCAGCATTTT. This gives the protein CASSWSSGQPQHF.

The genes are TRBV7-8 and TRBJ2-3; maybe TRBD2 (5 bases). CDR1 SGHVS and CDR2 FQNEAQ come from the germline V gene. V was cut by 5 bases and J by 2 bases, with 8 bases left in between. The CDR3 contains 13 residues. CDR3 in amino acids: CASSGRVTDTQYF. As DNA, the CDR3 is TGTGCCAGCAGCGGGCGGGTCACAGATACGCAGTATTTT.

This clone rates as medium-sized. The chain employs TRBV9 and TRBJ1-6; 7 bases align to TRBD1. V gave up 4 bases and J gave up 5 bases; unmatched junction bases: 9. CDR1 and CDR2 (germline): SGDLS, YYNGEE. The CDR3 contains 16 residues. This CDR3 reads CASSRNTGTDNSPLHF. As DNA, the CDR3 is TGTGCCAGCAGCCGAAATACCGGGACAGATAATTCACCCCTCCACTTT.

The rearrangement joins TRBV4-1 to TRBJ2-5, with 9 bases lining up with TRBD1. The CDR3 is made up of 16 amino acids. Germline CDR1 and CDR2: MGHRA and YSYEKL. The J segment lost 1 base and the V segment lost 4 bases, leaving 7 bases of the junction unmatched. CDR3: CASSLGQGPSQETQYF. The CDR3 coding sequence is TGCGCCAGCAGCCTAGGACAGGGGCCCTCCCAAGAGACCCAGTACTTC.

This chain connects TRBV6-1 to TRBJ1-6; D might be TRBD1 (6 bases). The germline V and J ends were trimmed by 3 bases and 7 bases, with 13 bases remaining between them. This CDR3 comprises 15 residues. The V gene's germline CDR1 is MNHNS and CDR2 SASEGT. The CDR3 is CASSETGAQNSPLHF. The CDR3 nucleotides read TGTGCCAGCAGTGAGACAGGTGCGCAAAATTCACCCCTCCACTTT.

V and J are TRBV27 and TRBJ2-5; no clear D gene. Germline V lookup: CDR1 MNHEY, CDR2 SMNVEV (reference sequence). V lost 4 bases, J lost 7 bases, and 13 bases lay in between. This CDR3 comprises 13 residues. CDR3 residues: CASSWGLGATQYF. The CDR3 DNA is TGTGCCAGCAGTTGGGGATTAGGTGCGACCCAGTACTTC.

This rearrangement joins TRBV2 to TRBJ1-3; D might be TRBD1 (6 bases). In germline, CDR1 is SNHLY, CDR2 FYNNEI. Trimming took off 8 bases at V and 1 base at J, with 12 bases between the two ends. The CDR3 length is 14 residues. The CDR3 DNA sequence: TGTGCCAGCGCACCCGGGACATCTGGAAACACCATATATTTT. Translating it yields CASAPGTSGNTIYF.

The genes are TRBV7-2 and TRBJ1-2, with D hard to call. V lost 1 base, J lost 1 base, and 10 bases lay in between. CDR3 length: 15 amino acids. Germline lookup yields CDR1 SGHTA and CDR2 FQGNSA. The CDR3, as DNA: TGTGCCAGCAGCTTAGGATCAGGCGGTAACTATGGCTACACCTTC. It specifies CASSLGSGGNYGYTF.

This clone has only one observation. The CDR3 protein is CASSSSGGAAIGEQFF. CDR3 sequence (DNA): TGTGCCAGCAGCTCTAGCGGGGGGGCTGCAATCGGTGAGCAGTTCTTC. The rearrangement uses TRBV11-3 and TRBJ2-1; 12 bases map to TRBD2. V was clipped by 4 bases and J by 9 bases; unmatched bases: 10. In germline, CDR1 is SGHNT, CDR2 YENEEA. There are 16 residues in the CDR3.

CDR3 loop: CASSWGDGQETQYF. The CDR3 nucleotides are TGTGCCAGCAGCTGGGGGGACGGACAAGAGACCCAGTACTTC. This chain joins TRBV7-9 and TRBJ2-5; possible D gene TRBD2, 6 bases. V was clipped by 4 bases and J by 2 bases, with 11 bases between them. This CDR3 spans 14 amino acids. The germline gives CDR1 SEHNR, CDR2 FQNEAQ (reference sequence).

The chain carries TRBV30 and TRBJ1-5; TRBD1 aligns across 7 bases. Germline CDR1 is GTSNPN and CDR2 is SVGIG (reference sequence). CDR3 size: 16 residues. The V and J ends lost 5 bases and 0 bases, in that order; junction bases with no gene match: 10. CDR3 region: CAWEKRGQASNQPQHF. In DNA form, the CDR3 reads TGTGCCTGGGAGAAGCGCGGACAGGCTAGCAATCAGCCCCAGCATTTT.

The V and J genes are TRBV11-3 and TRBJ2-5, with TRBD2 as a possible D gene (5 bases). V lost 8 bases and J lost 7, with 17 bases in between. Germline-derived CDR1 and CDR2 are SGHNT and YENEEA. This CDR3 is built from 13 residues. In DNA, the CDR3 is TGTGCCAGCGCTGGAGACCCGGGGATGACCCAGTACTTC. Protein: CASAGDPGMTQYF.

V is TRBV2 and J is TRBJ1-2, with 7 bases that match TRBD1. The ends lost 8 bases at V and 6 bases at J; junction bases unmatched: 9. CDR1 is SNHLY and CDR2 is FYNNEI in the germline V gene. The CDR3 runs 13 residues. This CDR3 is CASPEGAADGYTF. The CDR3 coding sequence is TGTGCCAGCCCCGAGGGGGCCGCGGATGGCTACACCTTC.

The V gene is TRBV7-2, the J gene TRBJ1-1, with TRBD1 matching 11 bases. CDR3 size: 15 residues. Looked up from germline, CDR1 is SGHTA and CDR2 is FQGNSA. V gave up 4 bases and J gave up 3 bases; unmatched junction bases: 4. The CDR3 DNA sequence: TGTGCCAGCAGCTCCGGACAGGGGGCGTACACTGAAGCTTTCTTT. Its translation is CASSSGQGAYTEAFF.

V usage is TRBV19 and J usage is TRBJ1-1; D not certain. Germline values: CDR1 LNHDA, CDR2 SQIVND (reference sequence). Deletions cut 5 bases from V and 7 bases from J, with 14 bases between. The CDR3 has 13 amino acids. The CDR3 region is CASSLSPGNEAFF. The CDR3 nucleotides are TGTGCCAGTAGTTTAAGCCCTGGGAATGAAGCTTTCTTT.

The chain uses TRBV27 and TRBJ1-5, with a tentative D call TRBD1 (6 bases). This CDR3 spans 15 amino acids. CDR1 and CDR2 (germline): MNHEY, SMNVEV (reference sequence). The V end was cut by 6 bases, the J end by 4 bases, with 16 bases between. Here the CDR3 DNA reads TGTGCCAGCAGATCGCAGGGGTTAGCAAATCAGCCCCAGCATTTT. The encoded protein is CASRSQGLANQPQHF.

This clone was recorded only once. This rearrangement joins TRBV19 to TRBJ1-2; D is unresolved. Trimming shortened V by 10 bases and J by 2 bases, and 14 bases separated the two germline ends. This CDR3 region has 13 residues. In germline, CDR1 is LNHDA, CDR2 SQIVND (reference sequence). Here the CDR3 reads CATQNRQNYGYTF. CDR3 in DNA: TGTGCCACCCAAAACCGGCAGAACTATGGCTACACCTTC.